Below, 3 T cell receptor beta chains from the same sample are listed, as sequenced in a study of T cells after yellow fever vaccination (dated by TCRdb to about 2019). Libraries came from 5' RACE. Instrument on record: Illumina HiSeq 2500. TCRdb reprocessed the public reads (quality trimming at Q25 with fastp, clone calling with MiXCR) and kept in-frame beta chains. Records with the same CDR3 protein are collapsed into one entry carrying the most frequent genes and DNA. Across this sample there are approximately 580,000 distinct CDR3 sequences, with about a sixth seen only once. The leading ten clones occupy roughly 17% of the sample. The treatment or condition tag for this specimen amounts to: live attenuated yellow fever vaccine strain. The sample consisted of PBMCs, taken 4 to 5 days after the first yellow fever vaccination. The receptor source for this set is a young man who received the YFV17D yellow fever vaccine.

This clonotype was observed a few times. The chain employs TRBV19 and TRBJ1-6, with TRBD1 identical over 10 bases. J gave up 8 bases and V 3 bases, and 4 bases lay outside the gene matches. This CDR3 spans 15 amino acids. The germline V gene encodes CDR1 LNHDA and CDR2 SQIVND (reference sequence). The CDR3 loop is CASSMEGQGHSPLHF. CDR3 DNA: TGTGCCAGTAGTATGGAGGGACAGGGGCATTCACCCCTCCACTTT.

Regarding this clonotype: One end of the junction does not line up with germline, which may come from a read error. The rearrangement links TRBV28 to TRBJ1-6, with 10 bases identical to TRBD1. Germline-derived CDR1 and CDR2 are MDHEN and SYDVKM. The CDR3 contains 18 residues. CDR3 sequence: CASRRGTGVKIYNSPHHF. The CDR3 DNA is TGTGCCAGCAGACGCGGGACAGGGGTTAAAATCTATAATTCACCCCACCACTTT.

In its sample, this clonotype was seen many times. The V call is TRBV20-1, the J call TRBJ2-5; 7 bases are shared with TRBD1. V lost 6 bases and J lost 5; bases outside the gene matches: 6. The germline V gene encodes CDR1 DFQATT and CDR2 SNEGSKA (reference sequence). The CDR3 spans 12 residues. The CDR3 loop is CSALGQMETQYF. CDR3 in DNA: TGCAGTGCCCTGGGACAGATGGAGACCCAGTACTTC.